This T cell receptor (beta chain) was retrieved from a study of cytomegalovirus exposure and HLA in healthy donors (TCRdb year 2017). Regarding the complete study: In an earlier analysis of roughly 590 of the donors, under 300 Gb of sequence data and 90 million to 120 million unique TCR beta sequences from 180 million or so T cells were reported. A separate validation cohort of 100 to 150 different subjects was used in addition to the roughly 700-subject first cohort. All discovery cohort repertoires had been generated on a single sequencing platform. On average, around 230,000 unique TCR beta nucleotide sequences were sequenced per donor among fewer than 500 genotyped donors of the cohort, with approximately 18% of those sequences being non-productive. A later analysis re-analyzed previously published TCR beta repertoires from 666 donors and added high-resolution HLA genotyping to study TCR occurrence patterns. The study profiled the T cell repertoires of around 700 subjects by immunosequencing and related them to cytomegalovirus serostatus. Of the approximately 370 genotyped donors, approximately 80% were placed in the genetic ancestry cluster associated with self-reported Caucasian donors. To predict cytomegalovirus infection status, the study combined high-throughput TCR immunosequencing, statistical association of individual TCRs with disease status, and machine learning. Donor age, sex, ethnicity and CMV serostatus were compiled alongside the repertoire data. About 5 DR-DQ haplotypes were handled as single units for association and clustering, since linkage in the cohort was strong. The study aimed to test whether signatures of past pathogen exposure could be identified by cataloging public T cell receptors. An earlier analysis of approximately 500 of the donors applied high-throughput TCR beta sequencing to assess whether each TCR beta V gene segment acted as functional or pseudogenic. The number of donors typed differed by locus, with 629-630 for A, B, C, DRB1 and DQB1, 522 for DQA1, 600 to 610 for DPA1, and about 450 for DPB1. HLA typing covered class I and class II loci at four-digit resolution. In the later analysis, no new phenotypic data were used to find candidate immune exposures; instead, reliance was placed on TCR beta sequences and their occurrence across donors. Around 320 gigabases of sequencing data and approximately 84 million unique TCR sequences were included in an early release covering 550 to 650 HLA-typed donors. In a later genetic analysis, genome-wide SNP genotypes for about 55% of the roughly 700 donors were used, and that subset was treated as a discovery cohort.

For this clone: Its binding antigen is unknown.

CDR1 MDHEN and CDR2 SYDVKM were looked up in the germline V gene. At the junction V is shortened by 7 bases and J by 3 bases; bases outside the gene matches: 12. CDR3 length: 16 amino acids, cysteine to phenylalanine. Here the CDR3 DNA is all that survives: 48 bases in frame from base 1. Library prep was done by the immunoSEQ multiplex PCR assay. For the multiplex PCR, a mixture combining 60 forward primers for TCR Vbeta segments and 13 reverse primers for TCR Jbeta segments was used. A multiplex PCR assay on genomic DNA amplified the CDR3 region of rearranged TCR beta genes. Amplified TCR beta libraries were sequenced as 87-base-pair reads on the Illumina HiSeq System. Under the source paper's analysis protocol: Across the 600 to 700 repertoires, a later analysis counted approximately 75 million unique TCR beta chains, 9.5 million to 12 million of which were shared by at least two donors. Raw reads were error-corrected and collapsed into unique sequences with a nearest-neighbor algorithm that merged closely related sequences to remove PCR and sequencing errors. To assign V, D and J gene segments, CDR3 sequences were aligned to IMGT reference sequences. For a sequence to be retained, a match of at least six nucleotides was required to both a V gene segment and a J gene segment. Rearrangements were classified as productive when the CDR3 lacked stop codons and remained in frame with V and J, and all other rearrangements were classified as non-productive. Following IMGT convention, CDR3 was defined as the stretch from the second conserved V-encoded cysteine up to the conserved J-encoded phenylalanine. The earlier analysis of some 580 of the donors excluded any sequence lacking an unambiguous match to a single V gene segment. In an earlier analysis of almost 600 of the donors, a V segment was called functional when productive rearrangements were above 56.7%, and segregating when the standard deviation between donors exceeded 5%. A statistical classification framework was built for diagnosing cytomegalovirus status from the catalog of TCR beta chain sequences. In a later analysis, TCR nucleotide sequences were compared against IMGT/GENE-DB human TR gene sequences so that V and J genes could be assigned. A later analysis assigned CDR3 sequences and most-parsimonious VDJ recombination scenarios with the TCRdist pipeline. In a later analysis, each TCR beta chain was defined by its CDR3 amino acid sequence together with its V-gene family, and reads without a unique V-gene family were excluded. In a later analysis, 450 to 600 highly shared, low-generation-probability nucleotide sequences were removed to address suspected cross-contamination and a sequencing artifact. In a later analysis, a clonal expansion index was calculated for each public chain from normalized within-repertoire ranks of inferred template counts. In a later analysis, generation probabilities were computed using a VDJ recombination model fitted to out-of-frame rearrangements, and the results were checked against IGoR. In a later analysis, TCR-TCR, TCR-HLA and TCR-CMV co-occurrence was scored with hypergeometric tests, and a repertoire-size bias correction was applied to TCR pairs. False discovery rates were estimated in a later analysis by permuting HLA or CMV assignments 20 times. In a later analysis, co-occurring TCRs were grouped with DBSCAN, and TCRdist sequence similarity was added when clustering was performed within HLA-allele-positive subsets. For co-occurrence clustering, repertoires with fewer than 30,000 or more than 120,000 public chains were excluded, along with several repertoires with anomalous nucleotide sharing. TCRdb carries this immuneACCESS record with in-frame sequences only. Its versions omit some clonotypes, under half of them owing to an unresolved V gene in the studies checked, with the rest unexplained. V, J and clone size are those of that table, while D and trimming were read from the DNA. In this sample's table one finds about 52,000 clones. Around 12% of the sample is in the top ten clones.

The cohort comprised hundreds of healthy bone marrow donors. Cohort members were all nominally healthy when sampled, although unrecorded immune exposures were likely present. The donor tested CMV seropositive and was one of the 289 seropositive cohort members. Every donor gave a peripheral blood sample, and the peripheral blood mononuclear cells from that sample were used for TCR beta sequencing. The Qiagen DNeasy Blood Extraction Kit was used to extract genomic DNA from the blood cell samples. Beyond this particular receptor, the publication reports: Specific HLA alleles were associated with some 15,000 TCR beta sequences at a false discovery rate of 0.05 in a later analysis. In a later analysis, HLA-associated TCR beta chains showed more clonal expansion and lower generation probabilities than non-associated chains that were equally common. Around 16 rarely observed V segments, including chromosome 9 orphons, were excluded from the earlier analysis of just under 600 of the donors because counts were too low. In a later analysis, several top co-occurrence clusters were reported to appear linked to parvovirus B19, influenza, CMV and Epstein-Barr virus. The study listed 164 TCR beta chains as associated with cytomegalovirus. A later genetic analysis reported fewer N-insertions in productive TCRs among donors in an Asian-associated ancestry cluster than the roughly 700-donor mean. Linkage disequilibrium might explain the correlated functional status among segregating V segments, but an unknown experimental factor could not be ruled out. Most TCR sequences were observed very rarely across donors, whereas some public TCRs were present in many individuals. According to the authors, the approach could potentially be generalized to other disease states and immunological phenotypes. Roughly uniform sequencing depth across donors was assumed in presence/absence analyses, although this assumption may not hold. An association between a missense DCLRE1C variant and V-gene and J-gene trimming of TCR beta chains was found in a later genetic analysis and replicated in an independent cohort. The cohort was sequenced for TCR beta chains only, and without alpha or paired-chain data the features that could be detected were limited. A few of the identified cytomegalovirus-associated TCR beta chains were confirmed in vitro to be specific for cytomegalovirus antigens. A group of highly shared sequence variants was considered likely to be a technical artifact of the sequencing pipeline. HLA typing was unavailable for some donors at each locus, so association tests used only the typed subset. The classifier was reported to diagnose cytomegalovirus status with high specificity and sensitivity in both the original and validation cohorts. Some IMGT-functional V segments, including TRBV6-2 and TRBV6-3, could not be distinguished by the 87-base-pair reads and were therefore excluded. In an earlier analysis of 587 of the donors, most TCR beta V segments were observed in productive rearrangements about 90% or about 30% of the time, broadly matching IMGT annotations. In a later analysis, TCR association rates were found to vary across HLA loci, with the most associated TCRs seen for DRB1 alleles and the fewest for HLA-C alleles. When HLA alleles, especially DR and DQ, strongly co-occurred, TCR associations were difficult to assign to individual alleles. A later analysis found that most CMV-associated TCR beta chains appeared HLA-restricted, with HLA associations seemingly driven largely by CMV exposure. For the cohort, immune exposure information was limited to CMV serostatus. A further reported finding was that TCR beta sequences accurately predicted the HLA-A and HLA-B alleles for most subjects in the first cohort.

This receptor was taken from a woman aged 60-75 years in good health and CMV-seropositive. Sequencing used PBMCs. This chain is built from TRBV28 and TRBJ2-7; TRBD1 lines up with 10 middle nucleotides. The nucleotide sequence is given as TGTGCCAGCAATACCTTAGGGGGACAGGGGTTCTACGAGCAGTACTTC. It is translated as CASNTLGGQGFYEQYF.